This TCR beta chain was sequenced during a study of T cell changes during pregnancy in multiple sclerosis. Germline V gene lookup returns CDR1 SGHVS and CDR2 FQNEAQ. The CDR3 totals 16 residues. The V gene lost 0 bases and the J gene lost 4 bases, with 13 bases spanning the gap. Some clones are missing from TCRdb's copy, which holds only in-frame ones; the method was immunoSEQ multiplex PCR. The table includes roughly 40,000 clones, approximately 90% detected once. This clonotype originated in a female donor with multiple sclerosis, enrolled in a pregnancy study. The starting material was CD4+ T cells from peripheral blood mononuclear cells, obtained in the first trimester of pregnancy. This rearrangement joins TRBV7-8 to TRBJ1-3, with D perhaps TRBD1 (5 bases). For the CDR3, the DNA is TGTGCCAGCAGCTTAGCCTCAGGGCAATGGGGAAACACCATATATTTT. This encodes CASSLASGQWGNTIYF. Drawing the rest from reference TRBV7-8 and TRBJ1-3, the complete variable domain is GAGVSQSPRYKVAKRGQDVALRCDPISGHVSLFWYQQALGQGPEFLTYFQNEAQLDKSGLPSDRFFAERPEGSVSTLKIQRTQQEDSAVYLCASSLASGQWGNTIYFGEGSWLTVV.